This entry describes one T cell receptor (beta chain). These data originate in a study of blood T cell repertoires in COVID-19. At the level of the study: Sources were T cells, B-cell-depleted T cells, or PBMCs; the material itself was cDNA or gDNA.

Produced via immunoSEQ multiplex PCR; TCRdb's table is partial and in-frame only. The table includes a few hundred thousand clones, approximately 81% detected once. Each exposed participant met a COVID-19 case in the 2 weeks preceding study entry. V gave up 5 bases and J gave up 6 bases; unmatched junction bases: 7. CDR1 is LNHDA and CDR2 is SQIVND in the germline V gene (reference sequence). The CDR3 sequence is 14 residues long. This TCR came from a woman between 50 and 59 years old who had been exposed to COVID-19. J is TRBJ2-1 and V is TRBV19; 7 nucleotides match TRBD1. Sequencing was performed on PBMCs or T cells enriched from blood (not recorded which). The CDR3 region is CASSVRQGGNEQFF. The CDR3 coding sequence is TGTGCCAGTAGTGTACGACAGGGTGGCAATGAGCAGTTCTTC.